This entry lists 7 T cell receptor beta chains sequenced from one sample in a study of blood T cell repertoires in COVID-19. Produced via immunoSEQ multiplex PCR; TCRdb's table is partial and in-frame only. This repertoire shows about 280,000 clones, roughly 85% found once; its top ten account for about an eighth. Sequencing was performed on peripheral blood. Receptor source: a human donor in a cohort sampled during active COVID-19.

The chain is built from TRBV6-5 and TRBJ2-2, with D possibly matching TRBD1 (5 bases). This CDR3 spans 14 amino acids. V was clipped by 7 bases and J by 1 base, with 10 bases between them. Germline CDR1 MNHEY, CDR2 SVGAGI. The CDR3 region has the DNA TGTGCCAGCAACCGACAGAGGAACACCGGGGAGCTGTTTTTT. Its translation is CASNRQRNTGELFF.

The CDR3 DNA follows: TGTGCCAGCACCGGCGTTATAGGGGCTTCTAGCACAGATACGCAGTATTTT. This encodes CASTGVIGASSTDTQYF. The V call is TRBV2, the J call TRBJ2-3, with D perhaps matching TRBD1 (5 bases). Germline CDR1 SNHLY, CDR2 FYNNEI. The CDR3 has 17 residues. Trimming pared 7 bases from V and 0 bases from J, leaving 20 bases between.

This clone occurred once. This chain connects TRBV28 to TRBJ2-7, with 9 bases fitting TRBD1. CDR3 length: 17 amino acids. V shed 6 bases and J 2 bases; nucleotides not matched to a gene: 14. CDR1 is MDHEN and CDR2 is SYDVKM in the germline V gene. The CDR3 reads CASSSPGTGKGAYEQYF. DNA for the CDR3: TGTGCCAGCAGCAGTCCCGGGACAGGGAAGGGAGCCTACGAGCAGTACTTC.

The rearrangement uses TRBV28 and TRBJ2-7; TRBD1 aligns across 9 bases. Germline lookup yields CDR1 MDHEN and CDR2 SYDVKM. The ends lost 6 bases at V and 3 bases at J; junction bases unmatched: 6. The length of the CDR3 is 14 residues. This chain's CDR3 is CASRPGQGLYEQYF. CDR3 in DNA: TGTGCCAGCAGGCCGGGACAGGGCCTCTACGAGCAGTACTTC. The whole variable domain, remainder taken from reference TRBV28 and TRBJ2-7, is DVKVTQSSRYLVKRTGEKVFLECVQDMDHENMFWYRQDPGLGLRLIYFSYDVKMKEKGDIPEGYSVSREKKERFSLILESASTNQTSMYLCASRPGQGLYEQYFGPGTRLTVT.

The V gene is TRBV5-1, the J gene TRBJ1-4; TRBD1 might be the D (6 bases). The V gene's germline CDR1 is SGHRS and CDR2 YFSETQ. V lost 5 bases, J lost 7 bases, and 12 bases lay in between. This CDR3 has 13 residues. The CDR3 reads CASSGGQGEKLFF. The CDR3 bases are TGCGCCAGCAGTGGGGGCCAGGGTGAAAAACTGTTTTTT.

The chain couples TRBV27 to TRBJ2-7, with 9 bases that match TRBD1. CDR1 and CDR2 (germline): MNHEY, SMNVEV (reference sequence). The CDR3 has 16 amino acids. V shed 5 bases, J shed 3 bases, and the junction held 11 bases outside the gene matches. The CDR3 sequence is CASSPLLGQGFYEQYF. In DNA, the CDR3 is TGTGCCAGCAGTCCCCTCCTGGGACAGGGATTCTACGAGCAGTACTTC.

This clone was observed once. The chain links TRBV20-1 to TRBJ2-3; D not certain. CDR1 is DFQATT and CDR2 is SNEGSKA in the germline V gene (reference sequence). The CDR3 is 10 amino acids. Trimming removed 6 bases at V and 6 bases at J, with 7 bases between. The CDR3 nucleotides are TGCAGTGCAAACGCGGATACGCAGTATTTT. It is translated as CSANADTQYF.